The 7 T cell receptor beta chains in this list originate from one sample, sequenced in a study of beta chain features in type 1 diabetes. Every bit of the isolated RNA underwent reverse transcription, so sequencing read expressed TCRB transcripts. This table comes from immunoSEQ multiplex PCR, and its TCRdb copy is limited to in-frame clones, with some not included. Of 350,000 or so clones detected, roughly 21% appear once; the ten largest clones hold about 0.045%. The sample taken for sequencing was naive CD4+ T cells from blood. These receptor sequences come from a woman younger than 30 in good health.

The chain couples TRBV11-1 to TRBJ1-6, with 7 bases matching TRBD1. V lost 2 bases and J lost 8; bases outside the gene matches: 3. From germline, CDR1 is SGHAT and CDR2 FQDESV (reference sequence). The CDR3 is made up of 14 amino acids. CDR3 in DNA: TGTGCCAGCAGCTTAAACAGGGGAGATTCACCCCTCCACTTT. Amino acids: CASSLNRGDSPLHF.

The CDR3 DNA follows: TGTGCCAGCAGCTTAGGGGACAGGACCGGGGATACGCAGTATTTT. Its protein product is CASSLGDRTGDTQYF. This rearrangement joins TRBV7-9 to TRBJ2-3, with 8 bases that match TRBD1. The trim removed 1 base at V and 6 bases at J, leaving 6 bases unmatched. There are 15 residues in the CDR3. Germline V gene data show CDR1 as SEHNR and CDR2 as FQNEAQ (reference sequence).

This clone has more than one count but fewer than ten. The same CDR3 can be traced to other DNA sequences in this sample. The chain recombines TRBV6-1 with TRBJ1-5; 8 bases match TRBD1. There are 15 residues in the CDR3. Germline CDR1 is MNHNS and CDR2 is SASEGT. The trim removed 5 bases at V and 7 bases at J, leaving 10 bases unmatched. The CDR3 loop is CASSSLGQGGQPQHF. The CDR3 nucleotides read TGTGCCAGCAGTAGCCTCGGACAGGGCGGGCAGCCCCAGCATTTT.

The V and J genes are TRBV7-2 and TRBJ2-2; TRBD2 matches at 8 bases. Germline values: CDR1 SGHTA, CDR2 FQGNSA. Trimming took 10 bases from V and 4 from J; bases not matched to a gene: 8. The CDR3 has 14 residues. The CDR3 nucleotides are TGTGCCACCTCGGGGGGGCCGGGCACCGGGGAGCTGTTTTTT. Its translation: CATSGGPGTGELFF. Full variable domain (remainder filled in from reference TRBV7-2 and TRBJ2-2): GAGVSQSPSNKVTEKGKDVELRCDPISGHTALYWYRQSLGQGLEFLIYFQGNSAPDKSGLPSDRFSAERTGGSVSTLTIQRTQQEDSAVYLCATSGGPGTGELFFGEGSRLTVL.

This chain connects TRBV7-2 to TRBJ2-7; maybe TRBD1 (5 bases). With 3 bases removed from V and 2 bases from J, the gap between germline ends came to 8 bases. The CDR3 length is 13 residues. Germline CDR1 is SGHTA and CDR2 is FQGNSA. The chain's CDR3 is CASSFLGPYEQYF. In nucleotides, the CDR3 is TGTGCCAGCAGCTTCCTGGGGCCCTACGAGCAGTACTTC.

This clone was detected a few times. The chain uses TRBV11-2 and TRBJ2-7; 10 bases match TRBD2. The CDR3 covers 17 residues. Germline-derived CDR1 and CDR2 are SGHAT and FQNNGV. The trim removed 4 bases at V and 2 bases at J, leaving 11 bases unmatched. The CDR3 DNA is TGTGCCAGCAGCTCGGTACGGACTAGCGGAGGCCCCTACGAGCAGTACTTC. This sequence encodes CASSSVRTSGGPYEQYF.

The rearrangement links TRBV7-9 to TRBJ2-1; 7 bases align to TRBD1. The CDR3 is 17 residues long. Germline assignment: CDR1 SEHNR and CDR2 FQNEAQ (reference sequence). The V gene end was trimmed by 1 base and the J gene end by 3 bases; junction bases not matched to a gene: 9. CDR3 amino acids: CASSLDAPGQNYNEQFF. CDR3 nucleotide sequence: TGTGCCAGCAGCTTAGACGCACCGGGACAGAACTACAATGAGCAGTTCTTC.